This TCR beta chain is drawn from a study of T cells after yellow fever vaccination. TCRdb passed the 5' RACE reads through MiXCR, listing each CDR3 protein once. Seen here are 310,000 or so distinct CDR3 sequences, around 4% observed once, and the top ten hold 20% to 30%. This clonotype was counted ten times or more. What it binds is not known. Germline CDR1 DFQATT, CDR2 SNEGSKA (reference sequence). This CDR3 contains 10 residues. V shed 8 bases and J shed 6 bases, with 9 bases lying between them. The study's findings and limits: In FACS-sorted repertoires, abundant clonotypes from the bulk population could appear as contaminants. The CD4 compartment and the CD8 compartment contained a small share of clonotypes in common. Primary-vaccination clones mostly resurfaced post-booster (about 95% CD4, more than 80% CD8).

The origin of this receptor is a man younger than 35 who received the YFV17D yellow fever vaccine. The source was PBMCs, collected on the day of the yellow fever booster vaccination. The chain carries TRBV20-1 and TRBJ2-3; D gene ambiguous. CDR3: CSSTADTQYF. The CDR3 coding sequence is TGCAGTTCAACTGCCGATACGCAGTATTTT.